The sequence of this T cell receptor beta chain was determined in a study of shared clonotypes between healthy human individuals. CD8 cells classed as naive were CD45RO-negative and positively selected for CCR7, excluding terminally differentiated effector memory CD45RA+ cells. A note on this clone: Its specificity is not known.

Regarding the study as a whole: Sharing of clonotypes among donors was expected to vary with sequencing depth. Represented diversity, genetic and exposure-history alike, was limited by few donors.

The assay was immunoSEQ multiplex PCR, and TCRdb's table has in-frame clones only and misses some. The table has around 2,000,000 clones, about 95% seen once. The clonotype originates from a man younger than 35 in good health. Source material: naive CD8+ T cells sorted from blood.

The CDR3 DNA reads TGTGCCAGCTACGGGGCCCCGGCGCCCGAGCAGTACTTC. This translates into CASYGAPAPEQYF. The chain links TRBV18 to TRBJ2-7, with D perhaps matching TRBD1 or TRBD2 (5 bases each). Deletions cut 7 bases from V and 6 bases from J, with 16 bases between. Germline CDR1 reads KGHSH; CDR2 reads LQKENI. This CDR3 region has 13 residues.